This T cell receptor (beta chain) was documented in a study of regulatory T cells in long-lasting Graves disease. Whole-study results and caveats: Peripheral blood, not thyroid tissue, was the sole material studied.

This clonotype has more than one count but fewer than ten. What it recognizes is unknown. The TCR beta library used iRepertoire HTBI primers with Arm-PCR amplification of CDR3. One entry per CDR3 protein results from TCRdb running MiXCR on the multiplex PCR reads. Seen here are 360,000 or so distinct CDR3 sequences, 20% to 25% observed once, and the top ten hold around 30%. As to time point: persistent/refractory GD, antithyroid drugs over 5 years with positive TRAb. After RNA was extracted from PBMCs, the TCR library was made from it. The source was peripheral blood mononuclear cells (PBMCs), collected when the disease was refractory, from a patient treated with antithyroid drugs. The clonotype originates from a middle-aged woman with Graves disease.

CDR3 residues: CASSLSGAHTGELFF. The CDR3 DNA reads as TGTGCCAGCAGCTTATCGGGAGCCCACACCGGGGAGCTGTTTTTT. This sequence joins TRBV11-3 and TRBJ2-2; tentative D call: TRBD2 (6 bases). This CDR3 contains 15 residues. Germline V lookup: CDR1 SGHNT, CDR2 YENEEA. V lost 2 bases to trimming and J lost 3 bases, with 10 bases between them.